This T cell receptor beta chain appears in the sequencing data of a study of shared clonotypes between healthy human individuals. Study-level background: The plates for each donor numbered three CD4 naive, three CD4 memory, two CD8 naive and one CD8 memory.

Each cell subset's genomic DNA was divided evenly among several immunoSEQ plates. Produced via immunoSEQ multiplex PCR; TCRdb's table is partial and in-frame only. The data hold approximately 2.3 million clones, with 93% observed a single time. V gave up 4 bases and J gave up 6 bases, with 25 bases separating them. The CDR3 is 18 amino acids. In germline, CDR1 is MDHEN, CDR2 SYDVKM. Sequencing used naive CD4+ T cells from PBMCs. Regarding subset: CD45RA+ positively selected. The TCR was taken from a man younger than 35 in good health. Some clones in this sample may be carry-over from other donors' samples. The rearrangement links TRBV28 to TRBJ2-4; TRBD1 is a possible D gene (5 bases). In DNA form, the CDR3 reads TGTGCCAGCAGTTCTTCTACTGGTCTGTGGGGCAGACGAAACATTCAGTACTTC. This encodes CASSSSTGLWGRRNIQYF.